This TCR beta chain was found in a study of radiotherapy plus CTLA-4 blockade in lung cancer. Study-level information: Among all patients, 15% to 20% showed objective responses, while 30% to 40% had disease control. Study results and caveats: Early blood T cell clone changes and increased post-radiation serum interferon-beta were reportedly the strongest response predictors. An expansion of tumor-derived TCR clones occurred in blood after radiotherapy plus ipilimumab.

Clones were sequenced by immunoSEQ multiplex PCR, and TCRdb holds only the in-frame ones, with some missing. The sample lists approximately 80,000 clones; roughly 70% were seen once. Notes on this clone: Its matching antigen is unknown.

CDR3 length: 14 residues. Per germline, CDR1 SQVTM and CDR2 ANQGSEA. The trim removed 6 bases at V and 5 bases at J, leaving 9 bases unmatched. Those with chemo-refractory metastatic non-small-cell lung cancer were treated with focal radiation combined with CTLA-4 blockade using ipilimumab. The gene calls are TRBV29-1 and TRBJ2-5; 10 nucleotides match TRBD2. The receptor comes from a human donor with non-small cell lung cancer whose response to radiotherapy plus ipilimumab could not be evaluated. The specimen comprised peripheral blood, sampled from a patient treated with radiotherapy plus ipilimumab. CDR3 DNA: TGCAGCGTGCCCCGGACTAGCGGAGGGGAGACCCAGTACTTC. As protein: CSVPRTSGGETQYF.